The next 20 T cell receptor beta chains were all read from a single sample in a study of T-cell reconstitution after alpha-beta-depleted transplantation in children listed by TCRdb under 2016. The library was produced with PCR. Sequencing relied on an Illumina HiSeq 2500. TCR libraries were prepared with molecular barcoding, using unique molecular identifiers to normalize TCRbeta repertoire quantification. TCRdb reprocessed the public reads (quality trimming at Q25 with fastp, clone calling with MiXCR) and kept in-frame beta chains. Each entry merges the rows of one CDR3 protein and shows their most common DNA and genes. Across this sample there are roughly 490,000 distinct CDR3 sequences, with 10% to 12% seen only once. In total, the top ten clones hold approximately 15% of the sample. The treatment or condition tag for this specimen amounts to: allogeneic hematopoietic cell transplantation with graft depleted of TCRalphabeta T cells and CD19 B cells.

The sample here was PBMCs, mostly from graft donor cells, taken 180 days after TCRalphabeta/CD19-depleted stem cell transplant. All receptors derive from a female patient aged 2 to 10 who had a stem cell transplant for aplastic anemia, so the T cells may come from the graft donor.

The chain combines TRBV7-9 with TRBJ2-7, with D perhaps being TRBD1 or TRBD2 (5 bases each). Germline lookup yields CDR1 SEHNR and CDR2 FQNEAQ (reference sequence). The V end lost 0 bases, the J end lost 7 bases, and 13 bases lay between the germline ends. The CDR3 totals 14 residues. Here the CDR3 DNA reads TGTGCCAGCAGCTTAGCGGGACCAAAAGGGGAGCAGTACGTC. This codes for CASSLAGPKGEQYV.

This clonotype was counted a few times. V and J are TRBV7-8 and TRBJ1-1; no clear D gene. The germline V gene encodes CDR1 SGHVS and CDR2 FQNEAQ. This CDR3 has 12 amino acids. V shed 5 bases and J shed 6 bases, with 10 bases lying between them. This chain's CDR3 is CASSLTQAEAFF. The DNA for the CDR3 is TGTGCCAGCAGCCTAACCCAGGCTGAAGCTTTCTTT.

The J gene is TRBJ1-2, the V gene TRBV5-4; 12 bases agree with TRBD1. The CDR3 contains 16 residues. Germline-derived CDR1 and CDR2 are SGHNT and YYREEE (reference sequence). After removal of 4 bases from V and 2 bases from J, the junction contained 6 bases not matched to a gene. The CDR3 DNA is TGTGCCAGCAGCGTGGGACAGGGGGCAACCAACTATGGCTACACCTTC. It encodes CASSVGQGATNYGYTF.

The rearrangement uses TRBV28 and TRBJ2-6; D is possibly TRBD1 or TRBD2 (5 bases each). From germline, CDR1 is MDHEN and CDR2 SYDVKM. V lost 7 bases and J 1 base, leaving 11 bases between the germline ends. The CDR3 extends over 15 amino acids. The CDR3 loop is CASTTWGSGANVLTF. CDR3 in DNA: TGTGCCAGCACTACCTGGGGGTCTGGGGCCAACGTCCTGACTTTC.

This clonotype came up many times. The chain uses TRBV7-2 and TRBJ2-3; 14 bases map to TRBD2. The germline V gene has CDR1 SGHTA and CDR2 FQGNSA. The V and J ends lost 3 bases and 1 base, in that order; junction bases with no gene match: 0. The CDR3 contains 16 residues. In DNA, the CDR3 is TGTGCCAGCAGCTTGGGACTAGCGGGGGGCACAGATACGCAGTATTTT. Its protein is CASSLGLAGGTDTQYF.

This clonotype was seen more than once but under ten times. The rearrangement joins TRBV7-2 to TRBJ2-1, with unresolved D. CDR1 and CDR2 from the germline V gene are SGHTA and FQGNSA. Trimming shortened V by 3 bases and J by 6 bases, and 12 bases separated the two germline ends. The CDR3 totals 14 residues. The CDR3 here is CASSLGSFPNEQFF. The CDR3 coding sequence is TGTGCCAGCAGCTTGGGCTCCTTTCCCAATGAGCAGTTCTTC.

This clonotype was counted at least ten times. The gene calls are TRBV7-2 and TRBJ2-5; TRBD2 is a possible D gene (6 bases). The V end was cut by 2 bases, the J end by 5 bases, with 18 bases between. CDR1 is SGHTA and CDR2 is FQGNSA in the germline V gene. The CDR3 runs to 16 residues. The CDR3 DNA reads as TGTGCCAGCAGCTTATCGGGTGCTAGCGTTCCTGAGACCCAGTACTTC. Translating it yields CASSLSGASVPETQYF.

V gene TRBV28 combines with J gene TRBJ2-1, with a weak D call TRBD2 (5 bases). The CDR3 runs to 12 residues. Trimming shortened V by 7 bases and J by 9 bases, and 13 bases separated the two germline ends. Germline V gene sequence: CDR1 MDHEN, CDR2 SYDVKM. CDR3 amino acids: CASTTRVGEQFF. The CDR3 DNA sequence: TGTGCCAGCACGACGCGGGTGGGTGAGCAGTTCTTC.

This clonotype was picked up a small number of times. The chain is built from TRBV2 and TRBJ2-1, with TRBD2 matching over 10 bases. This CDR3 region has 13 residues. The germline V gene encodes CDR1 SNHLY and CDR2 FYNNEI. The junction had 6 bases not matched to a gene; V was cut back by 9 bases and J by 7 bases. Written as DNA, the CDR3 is TGTGCCAGTTCTAGCGGGAGCCTGAATGAGCAGTTCTTC. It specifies CASSSGSLNEQFF.

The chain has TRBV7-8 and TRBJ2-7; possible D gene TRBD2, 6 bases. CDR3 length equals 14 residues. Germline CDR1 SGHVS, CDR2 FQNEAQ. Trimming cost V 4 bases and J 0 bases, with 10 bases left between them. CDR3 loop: CASSWLANSYEQYF. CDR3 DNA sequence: TGTGCCAGCAGCTGGCTAGCGAACTCCTACGAGCAGTACTTC.

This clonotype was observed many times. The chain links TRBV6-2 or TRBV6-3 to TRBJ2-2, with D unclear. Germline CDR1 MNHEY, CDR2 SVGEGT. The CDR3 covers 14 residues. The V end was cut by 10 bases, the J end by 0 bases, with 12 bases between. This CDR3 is CATSKLANTGELFF. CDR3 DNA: TGTGCCACCTCTAAGCTAGCGAACACCGGGGAGCTGTTTTTT.

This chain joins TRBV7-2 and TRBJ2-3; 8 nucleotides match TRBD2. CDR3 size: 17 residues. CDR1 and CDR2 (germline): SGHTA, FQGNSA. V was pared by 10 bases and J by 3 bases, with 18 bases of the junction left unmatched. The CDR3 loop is CATSPPGGPGWTDTQYF. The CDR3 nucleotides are TGTGCCACCTCGCCTCCGGGAGGGCCTGGATGGACAGATACGCAGTATTTT.

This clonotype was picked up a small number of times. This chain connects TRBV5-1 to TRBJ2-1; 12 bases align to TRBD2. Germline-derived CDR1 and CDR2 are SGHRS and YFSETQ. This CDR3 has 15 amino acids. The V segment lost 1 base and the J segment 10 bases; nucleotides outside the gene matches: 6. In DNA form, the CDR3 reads TGCGCCAGCAGCTTGCGACTAGCGGGAGAGGGCGAGCAGTTCTTC. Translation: CASSLRLAGEGEQFF.

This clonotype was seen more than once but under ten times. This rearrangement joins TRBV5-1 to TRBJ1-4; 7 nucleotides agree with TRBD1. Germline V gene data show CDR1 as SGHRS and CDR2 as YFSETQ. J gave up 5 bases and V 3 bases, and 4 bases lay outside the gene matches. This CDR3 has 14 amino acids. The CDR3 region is CASSSGTANEKLFF. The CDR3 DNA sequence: TGCGCCAGCAGCTCCGGGACAGCCAATGAAAAACTGTTTTTT.

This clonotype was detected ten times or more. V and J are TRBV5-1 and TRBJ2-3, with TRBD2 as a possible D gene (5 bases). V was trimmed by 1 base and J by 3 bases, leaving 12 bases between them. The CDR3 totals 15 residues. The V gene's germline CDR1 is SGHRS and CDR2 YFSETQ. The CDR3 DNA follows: TGCGCCAGCAGCTTGCCGACTAAAACAACAGATACGCAGTATTTT. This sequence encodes CASSLPTKTTDTQYF.

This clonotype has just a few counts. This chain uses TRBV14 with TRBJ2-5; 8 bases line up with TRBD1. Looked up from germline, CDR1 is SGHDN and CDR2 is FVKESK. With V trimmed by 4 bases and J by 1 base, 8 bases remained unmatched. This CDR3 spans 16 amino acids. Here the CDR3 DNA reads TGTGCCAGCAGCCCGGCGGATGGGACAGGCCAAGAGACCCAGTACTTC. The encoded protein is CASSPADGTGQETQYF.

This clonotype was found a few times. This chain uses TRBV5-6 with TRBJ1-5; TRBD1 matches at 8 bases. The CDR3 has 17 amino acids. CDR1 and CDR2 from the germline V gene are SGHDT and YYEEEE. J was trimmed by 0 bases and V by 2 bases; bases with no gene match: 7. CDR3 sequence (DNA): TGTGCCAGCAGCTTCGGCAGGGGGCTGTCTAGCAATCAGCCCCAGCATTTT. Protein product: CASSFGRGLSSNQPQHF.

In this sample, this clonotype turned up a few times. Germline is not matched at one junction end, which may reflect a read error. The CDR3 nucleotides are TGTGCCAGCAGCGTCACCCCCCACAGGCTAGAGCGCTTT. Translating gives CASSVTPHRLERF. The J gene is TRBJ1-1, the V gene TRBV12-3 or TRBV12-4; D possibly corresponds to TRBD1 (5 bases). CDR3 length equals 13 residues.

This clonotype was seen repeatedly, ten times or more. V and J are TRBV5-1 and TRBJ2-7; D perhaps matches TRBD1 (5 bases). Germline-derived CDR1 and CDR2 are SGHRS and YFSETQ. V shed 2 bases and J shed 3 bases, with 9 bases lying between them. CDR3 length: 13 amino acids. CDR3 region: CASSFRVGYEQYV. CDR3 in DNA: TGCGCCAGCAGCTTCAGGGTGGGCTACGAGCAGTACGTC.

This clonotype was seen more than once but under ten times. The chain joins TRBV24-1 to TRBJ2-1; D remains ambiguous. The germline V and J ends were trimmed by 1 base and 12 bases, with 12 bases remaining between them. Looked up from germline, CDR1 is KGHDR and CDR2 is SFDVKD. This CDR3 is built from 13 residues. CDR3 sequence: CATSDFDQMGQFF. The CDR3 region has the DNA TGTGCCACCAGTGATTTCGACCAGATGGGGCAGTTCTTC.